This T cell receptor (beta chain) came from a study of beta chain features in type 1 diabetes. Study-level points and caveats: All four CD4+ subsets from Type 1 diabetes patients carried moderately but significantly shorter TCRB CDR3s. Sequencing used cDNA, and cells with high TCR expression could therefore be over-represented.

This clone has a handful of counts. What it binds is unknown. What was sequenced were expressed TCRB transcripts, since all of the isolated RNA had been reverse transcribed. Repertoires were generated with immunoSEQ multiplex PCR, while TCRdb's copy carries only in-frame clones and drops some. The table includes about 240,000 clones, about 15% detected once. V gave up 1 base and J gave up 0 bases, with 18 bases separating them. The CDR3 has 19 residues. The germline CDR1 and CDR2 sequences are MGHRA and YSYEKL. Input material: naive CD4+ T cells from blood. The clonotype was recovered from a man between 25 and 39 years old with type 1 diabetes. The chain recombines TRBV4-1 with TRBJ1-4, with D perhaps matching TRBD1 (5 bases). This CDR3 reads CASSQVLGVGSATNEKLFF. CDR3 DNA sequence: TGCGCCAGCAGCCAAGTATTAGGGGTCGGCAGTGCAACTAATGAAAAACTGTTTTTT.